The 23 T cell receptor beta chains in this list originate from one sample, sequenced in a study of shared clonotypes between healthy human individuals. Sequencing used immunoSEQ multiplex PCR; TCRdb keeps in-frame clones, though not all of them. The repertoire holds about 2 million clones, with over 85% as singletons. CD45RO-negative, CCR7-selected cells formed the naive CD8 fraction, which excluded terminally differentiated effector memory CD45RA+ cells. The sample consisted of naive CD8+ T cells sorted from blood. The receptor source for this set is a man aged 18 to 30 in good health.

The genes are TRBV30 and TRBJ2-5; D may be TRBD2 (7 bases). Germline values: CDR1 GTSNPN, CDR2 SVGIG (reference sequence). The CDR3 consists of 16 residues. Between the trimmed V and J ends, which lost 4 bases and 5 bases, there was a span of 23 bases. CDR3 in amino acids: CAWTPSPGGRGETQYF. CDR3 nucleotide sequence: TGTGCCTGGACCCCAAGCCCCGGGGGGCGCGGGGAGACCCAGTACTTC.

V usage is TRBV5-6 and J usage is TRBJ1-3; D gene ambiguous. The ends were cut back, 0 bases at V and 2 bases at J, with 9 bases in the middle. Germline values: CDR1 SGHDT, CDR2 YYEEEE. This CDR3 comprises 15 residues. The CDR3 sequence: CASSLGVLTGNTIYF. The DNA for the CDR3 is TGTGCCAGCAGCTTGGGGGTTTTAACTGGAAACACCATATATTTT.

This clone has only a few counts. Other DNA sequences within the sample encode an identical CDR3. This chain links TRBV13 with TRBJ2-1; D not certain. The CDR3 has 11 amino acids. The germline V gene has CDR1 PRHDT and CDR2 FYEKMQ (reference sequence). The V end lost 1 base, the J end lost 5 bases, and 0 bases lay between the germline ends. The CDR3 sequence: CASSLDNEQFF. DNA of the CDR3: TGTGCCAGCAGCTTAGACAATGAGCAGTTCTTC.

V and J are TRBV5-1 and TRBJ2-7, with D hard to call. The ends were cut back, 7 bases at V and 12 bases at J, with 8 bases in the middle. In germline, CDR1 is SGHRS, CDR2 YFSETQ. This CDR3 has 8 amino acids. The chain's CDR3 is CASLSLYF. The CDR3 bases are TGCGCCAGCCTCAGTCTGTACTTC.

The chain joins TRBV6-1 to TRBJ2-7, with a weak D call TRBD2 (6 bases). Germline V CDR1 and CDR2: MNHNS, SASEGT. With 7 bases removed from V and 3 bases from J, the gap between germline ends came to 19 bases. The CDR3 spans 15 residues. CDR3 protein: CASTQNAGNYYEQYF. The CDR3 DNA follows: TGTGCCAGCACCCAAAACGCGGGAAACTACTACGAGCAGTACTTC.

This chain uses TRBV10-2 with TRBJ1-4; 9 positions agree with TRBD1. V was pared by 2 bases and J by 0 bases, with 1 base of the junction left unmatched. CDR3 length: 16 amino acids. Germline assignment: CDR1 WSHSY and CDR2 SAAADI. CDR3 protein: CASSEGTGTTNEKLFF. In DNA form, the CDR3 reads TGCGCCAGCAGTGAGGGGACAGGGACAACTAATGAAAAACTGTTTTTT.

The DNA of the CDR3 is TGTGCCATCGGCCGTAATGAAAAACTGTTTTTT. This sequence encodes CAIGRNEKLFF. The V call is TRBV15, the J call TRBJ1-4; D is unclear. Germline lookup yields CDR1 LNHNV and CDR2 YYDKDF (reference sequence). The V end lost 10 bases, the J end lost 4 bases, and 7 bases lay between the germline ends. The CDR3 is 11 amino acids.

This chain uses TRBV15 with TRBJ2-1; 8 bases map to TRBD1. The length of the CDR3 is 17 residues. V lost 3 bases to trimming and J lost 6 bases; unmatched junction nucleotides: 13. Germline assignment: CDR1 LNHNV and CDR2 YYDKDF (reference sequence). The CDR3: CATSSRSPGTGSNEQFF. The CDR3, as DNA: TGTGCCACCAGCAGTCGATCACCAGGGACAGGATCCAATGAGCAGTTCTTC.

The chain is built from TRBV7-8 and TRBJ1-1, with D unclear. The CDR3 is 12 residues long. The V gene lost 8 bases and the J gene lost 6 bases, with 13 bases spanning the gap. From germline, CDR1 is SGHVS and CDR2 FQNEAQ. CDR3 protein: CASSFTTSEAFF. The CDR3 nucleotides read TGTGCCAGCTCCTTTACAACTTCTGAAGCTTTCTTT.

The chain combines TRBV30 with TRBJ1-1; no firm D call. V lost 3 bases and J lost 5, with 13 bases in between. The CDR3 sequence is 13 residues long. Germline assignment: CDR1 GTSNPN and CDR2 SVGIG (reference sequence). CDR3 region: CAWRSNVGTEAFF. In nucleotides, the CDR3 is TGTGCCTGGAGGTCAAATGTAGGTACTGAAGCTTTCTTT.

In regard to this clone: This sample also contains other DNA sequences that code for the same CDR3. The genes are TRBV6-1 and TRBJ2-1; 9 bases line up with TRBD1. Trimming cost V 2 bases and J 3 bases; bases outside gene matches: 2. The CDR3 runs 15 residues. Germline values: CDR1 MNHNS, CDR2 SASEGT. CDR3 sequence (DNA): TGTGCCAGCAGTGAACCGGGACAGGGCTACAATGAGCAGTTCTTC. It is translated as CASSEPGQGYNEQFF.

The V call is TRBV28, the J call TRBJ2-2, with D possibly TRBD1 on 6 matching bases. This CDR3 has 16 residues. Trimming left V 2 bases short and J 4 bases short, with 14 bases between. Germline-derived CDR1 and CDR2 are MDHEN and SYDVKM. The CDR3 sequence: CASSLNRDQFTGELFF. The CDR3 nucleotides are TGTGCCAGCAGTTTAAACAGGGATCAATTCACCGGGGAGCTGTTTTTT.

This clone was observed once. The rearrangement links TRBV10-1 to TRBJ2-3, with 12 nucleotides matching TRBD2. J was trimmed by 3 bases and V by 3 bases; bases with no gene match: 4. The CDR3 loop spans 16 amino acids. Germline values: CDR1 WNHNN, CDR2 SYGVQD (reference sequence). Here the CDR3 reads CASSDPGTSGTDTQYF. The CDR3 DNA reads TGCGCCAGCAGTGACCCCGGGACTAGCGGGACAGATACGCAGTATTTT.

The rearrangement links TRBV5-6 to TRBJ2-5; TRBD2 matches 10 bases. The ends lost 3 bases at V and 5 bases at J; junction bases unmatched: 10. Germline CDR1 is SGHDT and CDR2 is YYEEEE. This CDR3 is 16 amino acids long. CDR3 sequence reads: CASSWPSGGVSETQYF. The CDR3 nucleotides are TGTGCCAGCAGCTGGCCCAGCGGGGGGGTGTCCGAGACCCAGTACTTC.

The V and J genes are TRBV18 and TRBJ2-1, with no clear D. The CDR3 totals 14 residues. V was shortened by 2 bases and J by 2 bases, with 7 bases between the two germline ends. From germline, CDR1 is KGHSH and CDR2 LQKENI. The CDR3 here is CASSPESAYNEQFF. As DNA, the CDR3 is TGTGCCAGCTCACCAGAAAGCGCCTACAATGAGCAGTTCTTC.

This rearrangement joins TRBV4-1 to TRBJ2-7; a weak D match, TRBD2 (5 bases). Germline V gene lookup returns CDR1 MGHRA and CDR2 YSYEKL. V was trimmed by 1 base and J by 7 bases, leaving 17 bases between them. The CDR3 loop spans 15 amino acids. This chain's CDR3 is CASSQGEVFEGEQYF. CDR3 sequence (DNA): TGCGCCAGCAGCCAAGGCGAGGTGTTTGAGGGAGAGCAGTACTTC.

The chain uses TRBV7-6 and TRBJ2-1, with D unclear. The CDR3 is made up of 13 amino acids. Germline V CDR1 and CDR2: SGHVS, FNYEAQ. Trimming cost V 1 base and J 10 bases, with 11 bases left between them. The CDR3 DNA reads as TGTGCCAGCAGCTTAGAACCCGGGTGGGAGCAGTTCTTC. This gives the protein CASSLEPGWEQFF.

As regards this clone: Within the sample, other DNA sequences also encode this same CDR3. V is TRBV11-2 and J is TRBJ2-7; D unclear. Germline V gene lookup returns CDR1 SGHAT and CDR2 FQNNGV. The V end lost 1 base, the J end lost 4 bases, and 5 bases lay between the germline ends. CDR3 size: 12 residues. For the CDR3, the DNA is TGTGCCAGCAGCTTAGTGTGGTACGAGCAGTACTTC. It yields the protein CASSLVWYEQYF.

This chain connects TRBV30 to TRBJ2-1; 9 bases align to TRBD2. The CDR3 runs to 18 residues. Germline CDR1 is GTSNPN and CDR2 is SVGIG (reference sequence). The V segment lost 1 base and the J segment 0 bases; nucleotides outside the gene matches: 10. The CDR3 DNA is TGTGCCTGGAGTGGGGTAACCGGGACTAGCTTCTCCTACAATGAGCAGTTCTTC. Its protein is CAWSGVTGTSFSYNEQFF.

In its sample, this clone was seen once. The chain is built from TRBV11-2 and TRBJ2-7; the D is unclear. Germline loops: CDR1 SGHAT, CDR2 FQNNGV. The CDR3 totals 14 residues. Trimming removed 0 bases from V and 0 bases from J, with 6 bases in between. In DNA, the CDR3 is TGTGCCAGCAGCTTAGAATTTAGCTCCTACGAGCAGTACTTC. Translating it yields CASSLEFSSYEQYF.

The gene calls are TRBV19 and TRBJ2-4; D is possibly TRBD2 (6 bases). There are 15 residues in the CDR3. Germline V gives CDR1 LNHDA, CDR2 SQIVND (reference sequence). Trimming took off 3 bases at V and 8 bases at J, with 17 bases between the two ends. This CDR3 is CASSIWRESGDIQYF. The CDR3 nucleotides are TGTGCCAGTAGTATCTGGAGGGAATCAGGAGACATTCAGTACTTC.

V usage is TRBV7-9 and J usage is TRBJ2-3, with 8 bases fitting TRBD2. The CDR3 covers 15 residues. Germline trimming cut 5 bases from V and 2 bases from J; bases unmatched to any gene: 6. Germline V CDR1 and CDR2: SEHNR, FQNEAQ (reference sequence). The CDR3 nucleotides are TGTGCCAGCAGCACCCAGACTAGCGCCACAGATACGCAGTATTTT. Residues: CASSTQTSATDTQYF.

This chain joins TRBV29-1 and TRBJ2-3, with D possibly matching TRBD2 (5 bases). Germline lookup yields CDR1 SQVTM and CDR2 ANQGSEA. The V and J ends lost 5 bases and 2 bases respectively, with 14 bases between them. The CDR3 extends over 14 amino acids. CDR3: CSVYPGSPTDTQYF. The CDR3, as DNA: TGCAGCGTTTATCCGGGAAGCCCCACAGATACGCAGTATTTT.